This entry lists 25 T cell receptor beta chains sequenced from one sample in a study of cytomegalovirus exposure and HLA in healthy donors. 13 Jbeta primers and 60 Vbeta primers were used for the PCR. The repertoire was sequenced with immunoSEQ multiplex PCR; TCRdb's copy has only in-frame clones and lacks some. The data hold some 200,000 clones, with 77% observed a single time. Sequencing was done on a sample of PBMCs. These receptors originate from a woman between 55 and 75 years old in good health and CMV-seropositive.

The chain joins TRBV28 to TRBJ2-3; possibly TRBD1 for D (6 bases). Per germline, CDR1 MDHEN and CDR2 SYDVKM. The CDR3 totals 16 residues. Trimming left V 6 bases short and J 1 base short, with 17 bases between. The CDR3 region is CASSPSQGLGTDTQYF. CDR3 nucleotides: TGTGCCAGCAGCCCTAGTCAGGGGCTTGGCACAGATACGCAGTATTTT.

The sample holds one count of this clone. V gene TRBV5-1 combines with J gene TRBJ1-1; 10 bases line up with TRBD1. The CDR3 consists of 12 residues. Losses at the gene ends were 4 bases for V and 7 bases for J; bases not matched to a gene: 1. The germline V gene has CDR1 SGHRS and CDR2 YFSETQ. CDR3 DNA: TGCGCCAGCAGCCGGGACAGGGGTGAAGCTTTCTTT. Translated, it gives CASSRDRGEAFF.

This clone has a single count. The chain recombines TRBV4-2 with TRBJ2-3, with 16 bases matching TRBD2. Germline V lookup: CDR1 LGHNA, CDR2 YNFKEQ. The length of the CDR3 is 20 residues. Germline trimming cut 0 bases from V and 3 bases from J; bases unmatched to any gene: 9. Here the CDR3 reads CASSQDLGTSGGAGTDTQYF. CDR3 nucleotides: TGTGCCAGCAGCCAAGATCTGGGGACTAGCGGGGGGGCCGGGACAGATACGCAGTATTTT.

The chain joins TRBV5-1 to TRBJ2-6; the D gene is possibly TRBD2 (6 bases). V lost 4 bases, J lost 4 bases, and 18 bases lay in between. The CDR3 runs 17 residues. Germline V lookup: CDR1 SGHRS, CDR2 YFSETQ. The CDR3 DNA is TGCGCCAGCAGCCAGGCAGGCGGGGTGGTGGGGGCCAACGTCCTGACTTTC. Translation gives CASSQAGGVVGANVLTF.

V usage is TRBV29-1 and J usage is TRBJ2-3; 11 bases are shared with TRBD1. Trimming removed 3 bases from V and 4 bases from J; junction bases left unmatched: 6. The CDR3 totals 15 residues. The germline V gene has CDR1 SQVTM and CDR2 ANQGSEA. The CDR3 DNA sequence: TGCAGCGTTGATTGGACAGGGGGCTTCGCAGATACGCAGTATTTT. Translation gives CSVDWTGGFADTQYF.

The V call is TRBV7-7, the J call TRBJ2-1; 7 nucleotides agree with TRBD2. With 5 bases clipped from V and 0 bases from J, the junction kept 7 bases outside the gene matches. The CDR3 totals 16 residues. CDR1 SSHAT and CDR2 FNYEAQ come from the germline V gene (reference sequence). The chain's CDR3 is CASSPKGGSSYNEQFF. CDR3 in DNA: TGTGCCAGCAGCCCCAAGGGAGGGAGCTCCTACAATGAGCAGTTCTTC.

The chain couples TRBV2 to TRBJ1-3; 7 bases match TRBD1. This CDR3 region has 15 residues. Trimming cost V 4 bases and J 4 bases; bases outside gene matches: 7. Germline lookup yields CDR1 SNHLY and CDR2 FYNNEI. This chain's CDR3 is CASSGDSLVGNTIYF. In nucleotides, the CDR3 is TGTGCCAGCAGTGGGGACAGCCTGGTAGGAAACACCATATATTTT.

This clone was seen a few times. CDR3 coding DNA: TGTGCCAGCAGCCAAGTTGCCCTTGCGGAGGACACTGAAGCTTTCTTT. Protein sequence: CASSQVALAEDTEAFF. This rearrangement joins TRBV4-2 to TRBJ1-1; D ambiguous. The germline V and J ends were trimmed by 1 base and 3 bases, with 15 bases remaining between them. The germline V gene encodes CDR1 LGHNA and CDR2 YNFKEQ. The CDR3 has 16 amino acids.

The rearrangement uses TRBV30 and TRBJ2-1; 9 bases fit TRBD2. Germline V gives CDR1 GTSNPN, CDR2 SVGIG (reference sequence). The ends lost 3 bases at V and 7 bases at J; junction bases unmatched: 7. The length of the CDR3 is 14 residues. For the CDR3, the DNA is TGTGCCTGGAGCGGCGGGGGGGCACGGAATGAGCAGTTCTTC. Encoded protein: CAWSGGGARNEQFF.

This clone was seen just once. This CDR3 is CASSGGGAQGNIQYF. The CDR3 DNA is TGCGCCAGCAGCGGAGGGGGGGCGCAGGGAAACATTCAGTACTTC. The chain is built from TRBV5-1 and TRBJ2-4, with D maybe TRBD2 (7 bases). The germline V and J ends were trimmed by 4 bases and 6 bases, with 17 bases remaining between them. The CDR3 is 15 amino acids. Germline CDR1 reads SGHRS; CDR2 reads YFSETQ.

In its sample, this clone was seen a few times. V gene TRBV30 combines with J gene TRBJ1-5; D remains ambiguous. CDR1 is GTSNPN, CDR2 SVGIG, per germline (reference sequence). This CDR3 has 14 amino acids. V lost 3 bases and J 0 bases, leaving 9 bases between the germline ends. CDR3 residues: CAWSSGNSNQPQHF. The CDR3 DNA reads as TGTGCCTGGAGCTCGGGGAATAGCAATCAGCCCCAGCATTTT.

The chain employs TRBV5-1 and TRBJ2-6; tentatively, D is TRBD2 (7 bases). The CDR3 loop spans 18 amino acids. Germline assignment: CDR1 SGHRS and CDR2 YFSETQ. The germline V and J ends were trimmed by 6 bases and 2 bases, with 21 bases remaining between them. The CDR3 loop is CASILGGRQVAGANVLTF. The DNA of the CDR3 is TGCGCCAGCATCCTGGGGGGGCGTCAGGTAGCTGGGGCCAACGTCCTGACTTTC.

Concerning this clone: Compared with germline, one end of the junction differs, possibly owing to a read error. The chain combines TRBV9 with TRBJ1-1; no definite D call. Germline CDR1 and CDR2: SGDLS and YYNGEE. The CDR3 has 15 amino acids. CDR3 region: CANSVDPLMNTEAFF. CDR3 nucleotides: TGTGCCAACAGCGTAGATCCACTGATGAACACTGAAGCTTTCTTT.

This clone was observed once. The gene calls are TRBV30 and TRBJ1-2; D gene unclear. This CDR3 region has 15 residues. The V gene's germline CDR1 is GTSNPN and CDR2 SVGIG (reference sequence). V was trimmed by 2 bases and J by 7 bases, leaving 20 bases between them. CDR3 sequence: CAWSSHDRPGLGYTF. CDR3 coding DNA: TGTGCCTGGAGTTCACATGACCGTCCTGGGCTTGGCTACACCTTC. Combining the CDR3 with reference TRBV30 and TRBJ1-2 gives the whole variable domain SQTIHQWPATLVQPVGSPLSLECTVEGTSNPNLYWYRQAAGRGLQLLFYSVGIGQISSEVPQNLSASRPQDRQFILSSKKLLLSDSGFYLCAWSSHDRPGLGYTFGSGTRLTVV.

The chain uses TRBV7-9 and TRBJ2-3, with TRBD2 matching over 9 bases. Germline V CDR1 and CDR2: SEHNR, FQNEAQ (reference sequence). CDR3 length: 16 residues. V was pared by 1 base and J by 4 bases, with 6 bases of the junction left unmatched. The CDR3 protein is CASSLVRGGVADTQYF. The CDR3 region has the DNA TGTGCCAGCAGCTTAGTGCGGGGGGGCGTGGCAGATACGCAGTATTTT.

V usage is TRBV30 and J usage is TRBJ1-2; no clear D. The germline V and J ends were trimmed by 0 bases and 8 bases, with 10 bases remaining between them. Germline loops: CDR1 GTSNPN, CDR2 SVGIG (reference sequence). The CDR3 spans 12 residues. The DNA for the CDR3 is TGTGCCTGGAGTGTAGGTCCGGGGGGCTACACCTTC. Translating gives CAWSVGPGGYTF.

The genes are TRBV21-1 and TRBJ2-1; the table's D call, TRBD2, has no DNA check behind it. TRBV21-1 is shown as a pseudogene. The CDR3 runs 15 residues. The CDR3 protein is CASSIPQRSYNEQFF. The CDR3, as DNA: TGTGCCAGCAGCATCCCCCAGCGGTCCTACAATGAGCAGTTCTTC.

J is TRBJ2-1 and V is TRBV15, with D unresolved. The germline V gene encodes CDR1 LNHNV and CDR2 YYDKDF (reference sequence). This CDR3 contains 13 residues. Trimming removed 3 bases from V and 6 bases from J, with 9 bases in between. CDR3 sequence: CATSRGLVNEQFF. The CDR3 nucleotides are TGTGCCACCAGCAGGGGCCTGGTCAATGAGCAGTTCTTC.

Written as DNA, the CDR3 is TGTGCCAGCAGTTACTCGATCCCCACAACCTCCTACGAGCAGTACTTC. Amino acid sequence: CASSYSIPTTSYEQYF. The chain couples TRBV6-5 to TRBJ2-7; D ambiguous. The CDR3 loop spans 16 amino acids. V lost 0 bases and J 0 bases, leaving 12 bases between the germline ends. The germline V gene encodes CDR1 MNHEY and CDR2 SVGAGI.

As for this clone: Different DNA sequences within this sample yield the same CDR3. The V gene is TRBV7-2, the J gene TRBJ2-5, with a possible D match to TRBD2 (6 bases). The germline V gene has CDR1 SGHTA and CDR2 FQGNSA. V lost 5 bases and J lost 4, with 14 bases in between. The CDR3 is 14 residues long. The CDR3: CASSRGGAGETQYF. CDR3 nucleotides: TGTGCCAGCAGCCGTGGAGGGGCTGGAGAGACCCAGTACTTC.

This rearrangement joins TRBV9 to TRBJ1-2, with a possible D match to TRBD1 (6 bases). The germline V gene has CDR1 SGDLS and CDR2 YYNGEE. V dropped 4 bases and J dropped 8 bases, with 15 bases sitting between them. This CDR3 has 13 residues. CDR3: CASSPQEGDGYTF. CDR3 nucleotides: TGTGCCAGCAGCCCTCAAGAGGGGGACGGCTACACCTTC.

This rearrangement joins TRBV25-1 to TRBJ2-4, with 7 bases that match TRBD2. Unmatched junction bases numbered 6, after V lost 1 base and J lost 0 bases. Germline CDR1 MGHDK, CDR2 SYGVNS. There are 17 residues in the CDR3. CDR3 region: CASSELGEGRAKNIQYF. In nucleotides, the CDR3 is TGTGCCAGCAGTGAATTGGGGGAGGGGAGAGCCAAAAACATTCAGTACTTC.

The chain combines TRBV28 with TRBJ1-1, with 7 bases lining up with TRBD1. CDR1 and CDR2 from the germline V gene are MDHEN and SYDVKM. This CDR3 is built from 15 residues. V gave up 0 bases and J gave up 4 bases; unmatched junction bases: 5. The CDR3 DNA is TGTGCCAGCAGTTTATGGTCCACAGGGGCCACTGAAGCTTTCTTT. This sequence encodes CASSLWSTGATEAFF.

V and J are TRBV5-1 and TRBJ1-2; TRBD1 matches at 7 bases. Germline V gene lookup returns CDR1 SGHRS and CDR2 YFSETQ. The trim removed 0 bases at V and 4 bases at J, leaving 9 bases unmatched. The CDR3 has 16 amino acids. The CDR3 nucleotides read TGCGCCAGCAGCTTGGGACAGGGCAGATACAGCTATGGCTACACCTTC. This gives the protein CASSLGQGRYSYGYTF.

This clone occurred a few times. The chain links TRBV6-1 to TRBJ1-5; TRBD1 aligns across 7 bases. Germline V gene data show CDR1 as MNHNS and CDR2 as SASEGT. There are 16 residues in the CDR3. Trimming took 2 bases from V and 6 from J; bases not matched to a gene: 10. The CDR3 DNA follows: TGTGCCAGCAGTGAATTGGCACAGGGGCTCTCTCAGCCCCAGCATTTT. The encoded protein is CASSELAQGLSQPQHF.